The next 19 T cell receptor beta chains were all read from a single sample in a study of T cells after posttransplantation cyclophosphamide listed by TCRdb under 2016. Library construction relied on the immunoSEQ multiplex PCR assay. Here the immuneACCESS table is served through TCRdb, limited to in-frame sequences with V and J called. Missing clones are a known gap in these copies; in checked studies unresolved V genes cover under half, and the rest lacks a known reason. This sample includes some 37,000 clones, and none of them was observed just once. In total, the top ten clones hold approximately 1.3% of the sample. Source material: PBMCs. These receptors were obtained from a girl aged 5 to 17 in good health, CMV-negative, and a related stem cell transplant donor.

This clone was observed many times. CDR3 protein: CASSSRQGLAKNIQYF. CDR3 in DNA: TGTGCCAGCAGCTCCCGACAGGGGTTAGCCAAAAACATTCAGTACTTC. The chain recombines TRBV11-2 with TRBJ2-4, with 8 nucleotides matching TRBD1. The germline V gene encodes CDR1 SGHAT and CDR2 FQNNGV. V was clipped by 4 bases and J by 0 bases; unmatched bases: 5. This CDR3 has 16 residues.

This clone was seen a handful of times. This chain links TRBV28 with TRBJ1-1; D ambiguous. Germline assignment: CDR1 MDHEN and CDR2 SYDVKM. Trimming left V 7 bases short and J 4 bases short, with 10 bases between. The CDR3 consists of 12 residues. The CDR3 reads CASNRGSTEAFF. The CDR3 DNA reads as TGTGCCAGCAACCGTGGGAGCACTGAAGCTTTCTTT.

This chain links TRBV7-9 with TRBJ2-7, with 9 bases that match TRBD1. CDR1 SEHNR and CDR2 FQNEAQ come from the germline V gene (reference sequence). V dropped 4 bases and J dropped 3; count of bases not matched to a gene: 7. This CDR3 is built from 15 residues. For the CDR3, the DNA is TGTGCCAGCAGCTCAACGGGACAGGGTAACTACGAGCAGTACTTC. It specifies CASSSTGQGNYEQYF.

This chain links TRBV27 with TRBJ2-3, with D possibly matching TRBD1 (6 bases). Trimming shortened V by 4 bases and J by 4 bases, and 15 bases separated the two germline ends. Germline V gene data show CDR1 as MNHEY and CDR2 as SMNVEV (reference sequence). The CDR3 length is 15 residues. The CDR3 spells CASSSLQGGPDTQYF. The CDR3 DNA reads as TGTGCCAGCAGTTCCTTACAGGGTGGACCAGATACGCAGTATTTT.

V gene TRBV9 combines with J gene TRBJ2-5, with a weak D call TRBD2 (5 bases). The CDR3 covers 15 residues. CDR1 and CDR2 (germline): SGDLS, YYNGEE. V lost 4 bases, J lost 5 bases, and 18 bases lay in between. CDR3 amino acids: CASSPLGVVGETQYF. The CDR3 DNA follows: TGTGCCAGCAGCCCCCTCGGGGTAGTCGGGGAGACCCAGTACTTC.

This clone occurred a few times. The chain links TRBV11-2 to TRBJ2-3; 14 positions agree with TRBD2. J lost 4 bases, V lost 6 bases, and 12 bases had no gene match. This CDR3 has 18 residues. The germline V gene has CDR1 SGHAT and CDR2 FQNNGV. The CDR3 here is CASRLPGLAGVWADTQYF. For the CDR3, the DNA is TGTGCCAGCAGGTTACCGGGACTAGCGGGGGTTTGGGCAGATACGCAGTATTTT.

This clone was observed many times. V and J are TRBV6-4 and TRBJ2-1; D remains unclear. The CDR3 loop spans 13 amino acids. Germline V gene data show CDR1 as MRHNA and CDR2 as SNTAGT. The V and J ends lost 4 bases and 4 bases respectively, with 8 bases between them. CDR3 region: CASSVNRYNEQFF. The CDR3 DNA reads as TGTGCCAGCAGTGTGAACAGATACAATGAGCAGTTCTTC.

This clone showed up just a few times. The rearrangement joins TRBV6-6 to TRBJ1-1, with D possibly matching TRBD1 (6 bases). The CDR3 is 14 residues long. Germline loops: CDR1 MNHNY, CDR2 SVGAGI (reference sequence). V lost 5 bases and J lost 4, with 14 bases in between. The CDR3 DNA sequence: TGTGCCAGCAGTCAACACGGGGGGGCCACTGAAGCTTTCTTT. Its translation: CASSQHGGATEAFF.

Ten or more counts support this clone. V usage is TRBV27 and J usage is TRBJ1-2, with D maybe TRBD1 (5 bases). Germline V gene sequence: CDR1 MNHEY, CDR2 SMNVEV (reference sequence). The CDR3 spans 14 residues. V was clipped by 2 bases and J by 6 bases, with 13 bases between them. Here the CDR3 reads CASSLDQGGDGYTF. Written as DNA, the CDR3 is TGTGCCAGCAGTTTAGATCAGGGCGGGGATGGCTACACCTTC.

This clone showed up many times. This chain joins TRBV7-9 and TRBJ1-1; no definite D call. The CDR3 sequence is 14 residues long. Between the trimmed V and J ends, which lost 3 bases and 6 bases, there was a span of 14 bases. Germline lookup yields CDR1 SEHNR and CDR2 FQNEAQ (reference sequence). The CDR3 bases are TGTGCCAGCAGCTTCGCCTCGGAGGCGGCTGAAGCTTTCTTT. Its protein is CASSFASEAAEAFF.

This clone was counted between two and nine times. This chain connects TRBV9 to TRBJ2-1; D perhaps matches TRBD1 (6 bases). V was clipped by 4 bases and J by 7 bases, with 24 bases between them. This CDR3 is 17 amino acids long. Germline V gene sequence: CDR1 SGDLS, CDR2 YYNGEE. The CDR3 protein is CASSPDPQGRLWNEQFF. For the CDR3, the DNA is TGTGCCAGCAGCCCGGACCCACAGGGAAGGTTGTGGAATGAGCAGTTCTTC.

Ten or more counts support this clone. The CDR3 region is CASSLGQGGEKLFF. The CDR3 DNA sequence: TGTGCCAGCAGCTTGGGTCAGGGAGGTGAAAAACTGTTTTTT. The chain employs TRBV5-5 and TRBJ1-4, with D possibly matching TRBD1 (5 bases). With 0 bases removed from V and 7 bases from J, the gap between germline ends came to 10 bases. This CDR3 has 14 amino acids. Per germline, CDR1 SGHKS and CDR2 YYEKEE (reference sequence).

This clone was counted many times. This chain uses TRBV9 with TRBJ2-7; D remains unclear. The CDR3 length is 12 residues. CDR1 is SGDLS, CDR2 YYNGEE, per germline. With 0 bases removed from V and 6 bases from J, the gap between germline ends came to 7 bases. The CDR3 protein is CASSVGVGEQYF. The CDR3 bases are TGTGCCAGCAGCGTAGGAGTCGGCGAGCAGTACTTC. Full variable domain (remainder filled in from reference TRBV9 and TRBJ2-7): DSGVTQTPKHLITATGQRVTLRCSPRSGDLSVYWYQQSLDQGLQFLIQYYNGEERAKGNILERFSAQQFPDLHSELNLSSLELGDSALYFCASSVGVGEQYFGPGTRLTVT.

This clone was seen only a few times. The chain is built from TRBV29-1 and TRBJ2-1; D is ambiguous. Germline V gene data show CDR1 as SQVTM and CDR2 as ANQGSEA. CDR3 length: 14 residues. Trimming cost V 5 bases and J 0 bases, with 11 bases left between them. Here the CDR3 DNA reads TGCAGCGTTACAGCCTCGAGCTCCTACAATGAGCAGTTCTTC. Encoded protein: CSVTASSSYNEQFF.

The chain combines TRBV29-1 with TRBJ2-7, with 8 bases that match TRBD1. The junction had 6 bases not matched to a gene; V was cut back by 4 bases and J by 1 base. The CDR3 is made up of 14 amino acids. The germline CDR1 and CDR2 sequences are SQVTM and ANQGSEA. CDR3 region: CSVGGQGWSYEQYF. CDR3 in DNA: TGCAGCGTTGGAGGACAGGGCTGGTCCTACGAGCAGTACTTC.

In the case of this clone: Other nucleotide sequences from this sample produce the same CDR3. CDR3 sequence: CASSGQGTDTQYF. CDR3 coding DNA: TGTGCCAGCAGTGGACAGGGCACAGATACGCAGTATTTT. V and J are TRBV2 and TRBJ2-3; D might be TRBD1 (6 bases). This CDR3 has 13 amino acids. From germline, CDR1 is SNHLY and CDR2 FYNNEI. V was pared by 4 bases and J by 1 base, with 6 bases between.

This chain links TRBV30 with TRBJ2-3, with D tentatively TRBD1 (5 bases). This CDR3 is 12 amino acids long. Trimming stripped 0 bases from V and 6 bases from J, with 7 bases between. Germline loops: CDR1 GTSNPN, CDR2 SVGIG (reference sequence). CDR3 coding DNA: TGTGCCTGGAGTGTGGGGCTTGATACGCAGTATTTT. The encoded protein is CAWSVGLDTQYF. The full variable domain, completed using reference TRBV30 and TRBJ2-3, is SQTIHQWPATLVQPVGSPLSLECTVEGTSNPNLYWYRQAAGRGLQLLFYSVGIGQISSEVPQNLSASRPQDRQFILSSKKLLLSDSGFYLCAWSVGLDTQYFGPGTRLTVL.

Many counts were recorded for this clone. The chain uses TRBV10-3 and TRBJ2-1, with a possible D match to TRBD2 (5 bases). V gave up 5 bases and J gave up 3 bases, with 17 bases separating them. Looked up from germline, CDR1 is ENHRY and CDR2 is SYGVKD. This CDR3 is built from 16 residues. The CDR3 DNA sequence: TGTGCCATCAGTCCTGATCCAGCGGCTCTCTACAATGAGCAGTTCTTC. As protein: CAISPDPAALYNEQFF.

This clone has ten or more counts. The rearrangement joins TRBV10-3 to TRBJ2-7, with 10 bases lining up with TRBD1. CDR3 length: 12 residues. J was trimmed by 6 bases and V by 6 bases; bases with no gene match: 2. Germline-derived CDR1 and CDR2 are ENHRY and SYGVKD. Here the CDR3 reads CAISGTGAEQYF. The CDR3 nucleotides read TGTGCCATCAGCGGGACAGGGGCCGAGCAGTACTTC.